Sequencing of this T cell receptor (beta chain) was carried out in a study of blood T cell repertoires in COVID-19. The CDR3 has 13 residues. The germline CDR1 and CDR2 sequences are MNHEY and SVGAGI. The V gene end was trimmed by 5 bases and the J gene end by 7 bases; junction bases not matched to a gene: 5. In the original processing: Reference gene primer amplification gave nucleated cell count estimates. This table comes from immunoSEQ multiplex PCR, and its TCRdb copy is limited to in-frame clones, with some not included. D and trimming come from the DNA, and the V and J calls and clone size come from that table. The sample carries over 150,000 clones, around 87% recorded once.

The receptor's source is a woman in her sixties or seventies with COVID-19, enrolled during active disease. Sequenced sample: peripheral blood. The rearrangement links TRBV6-5 to TRBJ2-1; TRBD1 matches 7 bases. In nucleotides, the CDR3 is TGTGCCAGCAGTAGGGCAGGGGGTAATGAGCAGTTCTTC. Translated, it gives CASSRAGGNEQFF.